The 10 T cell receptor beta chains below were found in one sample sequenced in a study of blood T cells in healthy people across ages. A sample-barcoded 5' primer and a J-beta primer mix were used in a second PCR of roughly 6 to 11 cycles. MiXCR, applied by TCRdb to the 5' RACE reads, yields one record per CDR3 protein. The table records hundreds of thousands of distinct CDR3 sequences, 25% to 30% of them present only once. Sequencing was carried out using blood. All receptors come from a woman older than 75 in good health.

The CDR3 loop reads CAGSQGGDSPLHF. In DNA, the CDR3 is TGTGCCGGATCTCAGGGTGGCGATTCACCCCTCCACTTT. The rearrangement joins TRBV7-2 to TRBJ1-6; TRBD1 might be the D (5 bases). The CDR3 has 13 amino acids. Germline V CDR1 and CDR2: SGHTA, FQGNSA. V lost 11 bases and J 8 bases, leaving 16 bases between the germline ends. The full variable domain, rest sourced from reference TRBV7-2 and TRBJ1-6, is GAGVSQSPSNKVTEKGKDVELRCDPISGHTALYWYRQSLGQGLEFLIYFQGNSAPDKSGLPSDRFSAERTGGSVSTLTIQRTQQEDSAVYLCAGSQGGDSPLHFGNGTRLTVT.

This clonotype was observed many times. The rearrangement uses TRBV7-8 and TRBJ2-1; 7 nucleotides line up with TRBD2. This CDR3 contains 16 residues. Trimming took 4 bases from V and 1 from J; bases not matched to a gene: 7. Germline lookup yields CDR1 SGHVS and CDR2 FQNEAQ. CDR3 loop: CASSSMGGGSYNEQFF. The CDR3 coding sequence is TGTGCCAGCAGCTCAATGGGGGGAGGGTCCTACAATGAGCAGTTCTTC.

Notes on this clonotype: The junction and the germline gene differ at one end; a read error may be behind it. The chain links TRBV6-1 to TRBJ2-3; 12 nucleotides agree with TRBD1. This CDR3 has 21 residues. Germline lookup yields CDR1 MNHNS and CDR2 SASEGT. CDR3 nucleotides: TGTGCCGGCAGTCCAAAACCCCCGGGACAGGGGGCGGTTTCAAGCACAGATACGCAGTATTTT. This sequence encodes CAGSPKPPGQGAVSSTDTQYF.

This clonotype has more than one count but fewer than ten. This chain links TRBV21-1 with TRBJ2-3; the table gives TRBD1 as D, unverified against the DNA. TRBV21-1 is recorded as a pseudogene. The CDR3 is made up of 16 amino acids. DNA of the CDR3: TGTGCCAGCAGCAACCCAAAGGACAGGGGAGGTGATACGCAGTATTTT. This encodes CASSNPKDRGGDTQYF.

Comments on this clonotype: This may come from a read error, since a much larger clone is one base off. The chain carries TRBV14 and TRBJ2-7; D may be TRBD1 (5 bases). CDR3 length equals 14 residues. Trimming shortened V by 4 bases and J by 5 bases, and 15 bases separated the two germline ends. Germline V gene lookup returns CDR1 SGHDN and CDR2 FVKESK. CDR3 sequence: CASSRTTEVDEQYF. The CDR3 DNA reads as TGTGCCAGCAGCCGAACGACAGAGGTTGACGAGCAGTACTTC.

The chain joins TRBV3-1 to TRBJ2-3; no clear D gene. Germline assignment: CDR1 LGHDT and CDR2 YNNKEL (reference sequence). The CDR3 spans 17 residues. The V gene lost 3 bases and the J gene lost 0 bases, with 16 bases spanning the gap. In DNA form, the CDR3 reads TGTGCCAGCAGCCAGCCTTACCCCGGATCGAGCACAGATACGCAGTATTTT. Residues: CASSQPYPGSSTDTQYF.

The CDR3: CSVEATTDTQYF. The CDR3 nucleotides read TGCAGCGTTGAAGCCACCACAGATACGCAGTATTTT. The chain has TRBV29-1 and TRBJ2-3; D ambiguous. The CDR3 length is 12 residues. CDR1 and CDR2 (germline): SQVTM, ANQGSEA. Trimming removed 1 base at V and 2 bases at J, with 4 bases between.

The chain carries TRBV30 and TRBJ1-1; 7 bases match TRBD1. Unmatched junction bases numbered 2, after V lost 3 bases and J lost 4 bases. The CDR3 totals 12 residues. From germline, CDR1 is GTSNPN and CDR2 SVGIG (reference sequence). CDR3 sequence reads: CAWSAGGTEAFF. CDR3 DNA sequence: TGTGCCTGGAGCGCAGGGGGCACTGAAGCTTTCTTT. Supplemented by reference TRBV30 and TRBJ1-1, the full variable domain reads SQTIHQWPATLVQPVGSPLSLECTVEGTSNPNLYWYRQAAGRGLQLLFYSVGIGQISSEVPQNLSASRPQDRQFILSSKKLLLSDSGFYLCAWSAGGTEAFFGQGTRLTVV.

CDR3 DNA sequence: TGTGCCAGCAGTTGCGCCGACCGTAAAGAGACCCAGTACTTC. Translating it yields CASSCADRKETQYF. The genes are TRBV12-3 or TRBV12-4 and TRBJ2-5; D is undetermined. The CDR3 length is 14 residues. Trimming pared 4 bases from V and 3 bases from J, leaving 12 bases between.

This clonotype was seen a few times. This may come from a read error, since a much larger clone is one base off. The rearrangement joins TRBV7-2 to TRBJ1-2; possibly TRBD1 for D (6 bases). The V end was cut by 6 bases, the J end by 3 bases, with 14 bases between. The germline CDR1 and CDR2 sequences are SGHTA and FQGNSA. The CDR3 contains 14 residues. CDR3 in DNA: TGTGCCAGCAGGACTGACAGGAGCCACTATGGCTACACCTTC. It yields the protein CASRTDRSHYGYTF.